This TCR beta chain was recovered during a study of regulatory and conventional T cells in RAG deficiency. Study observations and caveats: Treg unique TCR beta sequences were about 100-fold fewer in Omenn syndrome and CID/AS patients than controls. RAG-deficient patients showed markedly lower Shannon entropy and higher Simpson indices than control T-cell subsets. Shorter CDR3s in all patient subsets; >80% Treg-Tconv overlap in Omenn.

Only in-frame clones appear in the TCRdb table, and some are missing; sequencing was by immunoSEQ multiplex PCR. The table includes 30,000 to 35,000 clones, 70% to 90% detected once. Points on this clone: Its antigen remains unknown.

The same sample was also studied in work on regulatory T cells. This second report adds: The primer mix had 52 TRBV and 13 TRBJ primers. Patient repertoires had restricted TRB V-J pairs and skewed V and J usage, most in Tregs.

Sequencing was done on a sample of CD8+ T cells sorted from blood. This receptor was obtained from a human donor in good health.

This CDR3 reads CAWAPGLAEGYNEQFF. The CDR3 DNA reads TGTGCCTGGGCGCCCGGACTAGCGGAGGGGTACAATGAGCAGTTCTTC. The V and J genes are TRBV30 and TRBJ2-1, with 10 bases lining up with TRBD2. Losses at the gene ends were 5 bases for V and 4 bases for J; bases not matched to a gene: 11. Germline lookup yields CDR1 GTSNPN and CDR2 SVGIG (reference sequence). This CDR3 region has 16 residues.